The next 12 T cell receptor beta chains were all read from a single sample in a study of cytomegalovirus exposure and HLA in healthy donors. The PCR employed 60 Vbeta primers together with 13 Jbeta primers. The method was immunoSEQ multiplex PCR; TCRdb's version includes in-frame clones alone and lacks a portion of them. The repertoire includes approximately 300,000 clones, about 83% of them detected once, and roughly 2% sits in the top ten. The source material was PBMCs. Source of these receptors: a middle-aged woman in good health and CMV-seropositive.

Concerning this clone itself: Compared with germline, one end of the junction differs, possibly owing to a read error. The chain joins TRBV11-2 to TRBJ1-1, with 8 bases aligning to TRBD1. Germline CDR1 and CDR2: SGHAT and FQNNGV. The CDR3 runs to 12 residues. The CDR3 DNA reads as TGTGCCAGCAGCTTAGAGGACAGGGTGAAGAATTTT. This translates into CASSLEDRVKNF.

The chain has TRBV4-3 and TRBJ2-3; a weak D match, TRBD2 (6 bases). Trimming cost V 0 bases and J 7 bases, with 11 bases left between them. The CDR3 runs to 14 residues. Per the germline V gene, CDR1 is LGHNA and CDR2 is YSLEER. For the CDR3, the DNA is TGCGCCAGCAGCCAAGAAACTAGCCAGAATACGCAGTATTTT. Protein sequence: CASSQETSQNTQYF.

This chain joins TRBV19 and TRBJ2-7, with D maybe TRBD1 (5 bases). Germline loops: CDR1 LNHDA, CDR2 SQIVND (reference sequence). V lost 6 bases and J lost 2, with 14 bases in between. This CDR3 is 14 amino acids long. The CDR3 sequence is CASRMEGVTYEQYF. CDR3 DNA: TGTGCCAGTAGGATGGAAGGGGTTACCTACGAGCAGTACTTC.

This clone was counted a single time. V and J are TRBV7-2 and TRBJ2-2; 8 positions match TRBD2. CDR3 length: 16 residues. CDR1 and CDR2 (germline): SGHTA, FQGNSA. J lost 6 bases, V lost 5 bases, and 11 bases had no gene match. The CDR3, as DNA: TGTGCCAGCAGCATCCTAGCGGGTAACGTTCCCGGGGAGCTGTTTTTT. As protein: CASSILAGNVPGELFF.

The V and J genes are TRBV4-2 and TRBJ2-3; D uncertain. Germline lookup yields CDR1 LGHNA and CDR2 YNFKEQ. The CDR3 length is 15 residues. V lost 0 bases and J lost 2, with 9 bases in between. CDR3 amino acids: CASSQDTRITDTQYF. DNA for the CDR3: TGTGCCAGCAGCCAAGATACACGAATCACAGATACGCAGTATTTT.

This chain joins TRBV2 and TRBJ2-2, with D hard to call. CDR1 SNHLY and CDR2 FYNNEI come from the germline V gene. Between the trimmed V and J ends, which lost 6 bases and 5 bases, there was a span of 10 bases. CDR3 length equals 13 residues. The CDR3 coding sequence is TGTGCCAGCAGGGCGACTCGTACCGGGGAGCTGTTTTTT. This translates into CASRATRTGELFF.

The rearrangement links TRBV19 to TRBJ2-4; 13 bases are shared with TRBD2. This CDR3 spans 16 amino acids. V lost 7 bases, J lost 6 bases, and 9 bases stayed unmatched. Germline V lookup: CDR1 LNHDA, CDR2 SQIVND (reference sequence). CDR3 DNA sequence: TGTGCCAGTAACGGACTAGCGGGAGAGGAGAGAAACATTCAGTACTTC. Its protein is CASNGLAGEERNIQYF.

The chain uses TRBV7-9 and TRBJ2-1; 8 bases line up with TRBD2. CDR1 and CDR2 from the germline V gene are SEHNR and FQNEAQ (reference sequence). V lost 2 bases and J lost 6; bases outside the gene matches: 9. The CDR3 length is 16 residues. CDR3 residues: CASSLLSGGVGNEQFF. The CDR3 bases are TGTGCCAGCAGCTTACTATCGGGAGGGGTTGGCAATGAGCAGTTCTTC.

The chain links TRBV7-3 to TRBJ1-1; no clear D. The CDR3 has 18 amino acids. Germline lookup yields CDR1 SGHTA and CDR2 FQGTGA. Trimming removed 5 bases at V and 1 base at J, with 23 bases between. This CDR3 is CASSAPRPQDDRNTEAFF. The CDR3 bases are TGTGCCAGCAGCGCACCAAGGCCTCAGGATGATAGGAACACTGAAGCTTTCTTT.

The chain joins TRBV6-5 to TRBJ2-1; TRBD1 is a possible D gene (7 bases). The germline V gene encodes CDR1 MNHEY and CDR2 SVGAGI. CDR3 size: 14 residues. Deletions cut 8 bases from V and 0 bases from J, with 11 bases between. Here the CDR3 DNA reads TGTGCCAGCCAGGGGGGAAGCTCCTACAATGAGCAGTTCTTC. Translation: CASQGGSSYNEQFF.

The V call is TRBV27, the J call TRBJ1-6; D might be TRBD1 (6 bases). The germline gives CDR1 MNHEY, CDR2 SMNVEV (reference sequence). The germline V and J ends were trimmed by 5 bases and 2 bases, with 16 bases remaining between them. This CDR3 is built from 17 residues. CDR3 sequence (DNA): TGTGCCAGCAGTCCGGGGGGGGGCGATGCCTATAATTCACCCCTCCACTTT. Protein: CASSPGGGDAYNSPLHF.

The chain carries TRBV4-1 and TRBJ2-7; D might be TRBD2 (5 bases). The CDR3 contains 16 residues. Trimming removed 4 bases at V and 0 bases at J, with 16 bases between. CDR1 is MGHRA, CDR2 YSYEKL, per germline. The CDR3: CASSRSGERSSYEQYF. Written as DNA, the CDR3 is TGCGCCAGCAGCCGAAGCGGCGAGCGGAGCTCCTACGAGCAGTACTTC.